These 6 T cell receptor beta chains originate from one sample sequenced in a study of cytomegalovirus exposure and HLA in healthy donors. Vbeta (60) and Jbeta (13) primers were used in the PCR. Assay used: immunoSEQ multiplex PCR; TCRdb lists only in-frame clones, some missing. The data show about 120,000 clones, roughly three fifths seen once. The material sequenced was PBMCs. All receptors come from a man aged 40-49 years in good health and CMV-seropositive.

The chain carries TRBV5-1 and TRBJ2-7; weak D call: TRBD2 (6 bases). Germline lookup yields CDR1 SGHRS and CDR2 YFSETQ. Between the trimmed V and J ends, which lost 1 base and 2 bases, there was a span of 13 bases. The CDR3 is made up of 15 amino acids. The CDR3 DNA reads as TGCGCCAGCAGCTTGCCCATGAGGGAGGCCTACGAGCAGTACTTC. Protein sequence: CASSLPMREAYEQYF.

The chain is built from TRBV19 and TRBJ1-1; D call uncertain. The CDR3 loop spans 14 amino acids. Between the trimmed V and J ends, which lost 3 bases and 0 bases, there was a span of 8 bases. Germline values: CDR1 LNHDA, CDR2 SQIVND (reference sequence). CDR3 sequence (DNA): TGTGCCAGTAGTATTGTCGCGGTGAACACTGAAGCTTTCTTT. This codes for CASSIVAVNTEAFF.

V and J are TRBV29-1 and TRBJ2-7; maybe TRBD1 (5 bases). The V gene's germline CDR1 is SQVTM and CDR2 ANQGSEA. The CDR3 extends over 14 amino acids. Trimming took off 0 bases at V and 7 bases at J, with 16 bases between the two ends. The CDR3 DNA follows: TGCAGCGTTGAAGATGTCGGACACACCTCTGAGCAGTACTTC. It is translated as CSVEDVGHTSEQYF.

Only one count was recorded for this clone. This chain connects TRBV7-2 to TRBJ2-7; 7 bases fit TRBD2. Germline assignment: CDR1 SGHTA and CDR2 FQGNSA. V lost 5 bases to trimming and J lost 0 bases; unmatched junction nucleotides: 10. The CDR3 extends over 16 amino acids. CDR3 in DNA: TGTGCCAGCAGCAAGTACCTAGCGGCTAGCTCCTACGAGCAGTACTTC. As protein: CASSKYLAASSYEQYF.

The chain has TRBV5-6 and TRBJ1-5; 7 bases match TRBD1. Trimming took 3 bases from V and 0 from J; bases not matched to a gene: 12. The CDR3 covers 18 residues. From germline, CDR1 is SGHDT and CDR2 YYEEEE. The CDR3, as DNA: TGTGCCAGCAGCTCCTACTACCTGACAGGGAATAGCAATCAGCCCCAGCATTTT. Amino acids: CASSSYYLTGNSNQPQHF.

This chain uses TRBV13 with TRBJ2-4; D call uncertain. V dropped 1 base and J dropped 15 bases, with 13 bases sitting between them. The CDR3 has 12 residues. CDR1 and CDR2 (germline): PRHDT, FYEKMQ (reference sequence). In DNA form, the CDR3 reads TGTGCCAGCAGCTTAGACGGCAGGCCGCCGTACTTC. Translating it yields CASSLDGRPPYF.